This T cell receptor (beta chain) comes out of a study of blood T cell repertoires in COVID-19. Background on the study: Some COVID-19 samples were acute and others convalescent; all came from the United States, Italy and Spain. In each case, the material was cDNA or gDNA derived from T cells, B-cell-depleted T cells, or PBMCs.

The count of this clone is one. The germline V gene has CDR1 SQVTM and CDR2 ANQGSEA. V trimming: 1 base; J trimming: 4 bases; junction bases outside the gene matches: 15. The CDR3 is 17 amino acids. As processed by the authors: It was from reference gene primer amplification that nucleated cell counts were estimated. Measured with immunoSEQ multiplex PCR; TCRdb has only the in-frame clones, and not every one. D and trimming were read from the DNA, whereas the V and J calls and clone size are those reported in that table. The data show some 350,000 clones, 83% seen once. This chain connects TRBV29-1 to TRBJ1-2; 7 bases are shared with TRBD1. Sequences were obtained from peripheral blood. This receptor was obtained from a man aged 25 to 40 with active or convalescent COVID-19. CDR3 DNA: TGCAGCGTTGAAGGCGAAGGACAGGCCCCCAGGGGCTATGGCTACACCTTC. It codes for CSVEGEGQAPRGYGYTF.